This T cell receptor (beta chain) stems from a study of T cells in Graves' hyperthyroidism and ophthalmopathy. Template material for amplifying TCR beta CDR3 regions consisted of RNA transcripts. The HTBI primer set drove a first-round RT-PCR of the TCR CDR3. TCRdb independently ran MiXCR on the multiplex PCR reads; one entry per CDR3 protein. The table records under 450,000 distinct CDR3 sequences, about 14% of them present only once. The blood was taken when hyperthyroidism was first diagnosed, before any ophthalmopathy symptoms showed up. Out of roughly 9.1 ml of fresh peripheral blood came the PBMCs. V dropped 6 bases and J dropped 5 bases, with 11 bases sitting between them. The CDR3 is 14 residues long. The germline V gene has CDR1 MNHNS and CDR2 SASEGT.

The chain uses TRBV6-1 and TRBJ1-6; D call uncertain. Sequencing was performed on blood. This clonotype originated in a man aged 25 to 40 with Graves' hyperthyroidism that later progressed to Graves' ophthalmopathy. Here the CDR3 reads CASSPRANNSPLHF. As DNA, the CDR3 is TGTGCCAGCAGCCCAAGGGCCAATAATTCACCCCTCCACTTT.